These 14 T cell receptor beta chains were all obtained from the same sample, sequenced in a study of shared clonotypes between healthy human individuals. Here immunoSEQ multiplex PCR was the method, and the copy in TCRdb shows in-frame clones only, minus some. The sample gives some 320,000 clones, 80% to 90% of which show up once; roughly 16% is in the top ten. What was sequenced was memory CD8+ T cells sorted from blood. Subset of the sample: CD45RO+ cells pooled with CCR7-negative TemRA cells. The receptors here all came from a man aged 18-30 years in good health.

The V and J genes are TRBV11-2 and TRBJ2-5; 7 bases are a match to TRBD1. The CDR3 is 15 amino acids. In germline, CDR1 is SGHAT, CDR2 FQNNGV. The V segment lost 2 bases and the J segment 4 bases; nucleotides outside the gene matches: 7. The CDR3 DNA is TGTGCCAGCAGCTTAATCGTAGGGGGCGCAGAGACCCAGTACTTC. Its translation: CASSLIVGGAETQYF.

This clone was observed a handful of times. The chain links TRBV14 to TRBJ2-7; a possible D gene is TRBD1 (6 bases). Trimming shortened V by 7 bases and J by 2 bases, and 9 bases separated the two germline ends. Germline V gene lookup returns CDR1 SGHDN and CDR2 FVKESK. The CDR3 loop spans 12 amino acids. As DNA, the CDR3 is TGTGCCAGCAACAGGGCCCCCTACGAGCAGTACTTC. Translation: CASNRAPYEQYF.

This rearrangement joins TRBV6-1 to TRBJ1-1; possibly TRBD1 for D (5 bases). V lost 1 base and J 5 bases, leaving 17 bases between the germline ends. The germline V gene has CDR1 MNHNS and CDR2 SASEGT. This CDR3 has 16 residues. DNA for the CDR3: TGTGCCAGCAGTGAAGGAGTGGGGGACCGCGGGACTGAAGCTTTCTTT. Its translation is CASSEGVGDRGTEAFF.

In this sample, this clone turned up many times. Other DNA sequences in the same sample also yield this CDR3. For the CDR3, the DNA is TGTGCCTGGGGGTCGGAAAATAGCAATCAGCCCCAGCATTTT. Its translation: CAWGSENSNQPQHF. The genes are TRBV30 and TRBJ1-5; no firm D call. This CDR3 comprises 14 residues. V was pared by 5 bases and J by 0 bases, with 11 bases between. In germline, CDR1 is GTSNPN, CDR2 SVGIG (reference sequence). Variable domain in full (rest from reference TRBV30 and TRBJ1-5): SQTIHQWPATLVQPVGSPLSLECTVEGTSNPNLYWYRQAAGRGLQLLFYSVGIGQISSEVPQNLSASRPQDRQFILSSKKLLLSDSGFYLCAWGSENSNQPQHFGDGTRLSIL.

This clone was found a few times. The CDR3 reads CASSRIGGGGPAYEQYF. The CDR3 coding sequence is TGTGCCAGCAGCCGGATCGGGGGCGGGGGACCGGCCTACGAGCAGTACTTC. The chain combines TRBV5-4 with TRBJ2-7; a weak D match, TRBD2 (7 bases). In germline, CDR1 is SGHNT, CDR2 YYREEE (reference sequence). V was pared by 4 bases and J by 2 bases, with 22 bases between. This CDR3 region has 17 residues.

The CDR3 spells CASSMDGTYEQYF. In DNA form, the CDR3 reads TGCGCCAGCAGCATGGACGGGACCTACGAGCAGTACTTC. V is TRBV5-1 and J is TRBJ2-7; D may be TRBD2 (5 bases). Germline values: CDR1 SGHRS, CDR2 YFSETQ. The CDR3 loop spans 13 amino acids. With 4 bases removed from V and 2 bases from J, the gap between germline ends came to 10 bases.

In this sample, this clone turned up once. The genes are TRBV6-1 and TRBJ2-5; D unresolved. Germline V gives CDR1 MNHNS, CDR2 SASEGT. Trimming took off 2 bases at V and 4 bases at J, with 20 bases between the two ends. CDR3 length: 17 residues. The CDR3 is CASSELVSNPGRETQYF. CDR3 nucleotides: TGTGCCAGCAGTGAACTTGTGAGTAATCCAGGCAGAGAGACCCAGTACTTC.

The J gene is TRBJ2-7, the V gene TRBV4-3; D is undetermined. The CDR3 totals 15 residues. V lost 2 bases, J lost 4 bases, and 15 bases lay in between. From germline, CDR1 is LGHNA and CDR2 YSLEER. CDR3 in amino acids: CASSQTYSPLYEQYF. The CDR3 nucleotides read TGCGCCAGCAGCCAAACTTATTCCCCCTTATACGAGCAGTACTTC.

The gene calls are TRBV7-9 and TRBJ1-3; TRBD1 might be the D (5 bases). V lost 11 bases, J lost 1 base, and 21 bases lay in between. This CDR3 comprises 16 residues. From germline, CDR1 is SEHNR and CDR2 FQNEAQ (reference sequence). The CDR3 DNA is TGTGCCGCAGCCTCCTTGGGGGTAGTTTCTGGAAACACCATATATTTT. The encoded protein is CAAASLGVVSGNTIYF.

The CDR3 region is CASSLGFGFWPQETQYF. The CDR3 DNA reads as TGCGCCAGCAGCTTGGGATTTGGGTTTTGGCCACAAGAGACCCAGTACTTC. V gene TRBV5-1 combines with J gene TRBJ2-5; D ambiguous. CDR1 SGHRS and CDR2 YFSETQ come from the germline V gene. V lost 0 bases and J 2 bases, leaving 17 bases between the germline ends. The CDR3 runs 17 residues. The full variable domain, its missing parts supplied by reference TRBV5-1 and TRBJ2-5, is KAGVTQTPRYLIKTRGQQVTLSCSPISGHRSVSWYQQTPGQGLQFLFEYFSETQRNKGNFPGRFSGRQFSNSRSEMNVSTLELGDSALYLCASSLGFGFWPQETQYFGPGTRLLVL.

The rearrangement joins TRBV27 to TRBJ2-1; 7 bases map to TRBD2. Germline V gene lookup returns CDR1 MNHEY and CDR2 SMNVEV (reference sequence). J was trimmed by 4 bases and V by 4 bases; bases with no gene match: 13. This CDR3 contains 17 residues. The CDR3 region has the DNA TGTGCCAGCAGTTCCCAGGGCCTAGCGGACAATTACAATGAGCAGTTCTTC. Translating it yields CASSSQGLADNYNEQFF.

This clone has more than one count but fewer than ten. The gene calls are TRBV18 and TRBJ2-7, with 7 bases that match TRBD2. V trimming: 1 base; J trimming: 2 bases; junction bases outside the gene matches: 8. This CDR3 is 16 amino acids long. The V gene's germline CDR1 is KGHSH and CDR2 LQKENI. The CDR3 DNA sequence: TGTGCCAGCTCACCACTTTGGGACTATAGTCCCTACGAGCAGTACTTC. Its translation is CASSPLWDYSPYEQYF.

This chain joins TRBV14 and TRBJ1-4, with a weak D call TRBD1 (6 bases). The CDR3 runs to 14 residues. CDR1 and CDR2 (germline): SGHDN, FVKESK. Trimming removed 3 bases from V and 13 bases from J, with 18 bases in between. Here the CDR3 DNA reads TGTGCCAGCAGCCAGGCGTGGGACAAGGGGGTACTGTTTTTT. Its translation is CASSQAWDKGVLFF.

The chain is built from TRBV2 and TRBJ2-4, with D hard to call. V lost 11 bases to trimming and J lost 0 bases, with 20 bases between them. Germline V lookup: CDR1 SNHLY, CDR2 FYNNEI. CDR3 length: 16 residues. CDR3 sequence reads: CAPVGWLPLAKNIQYF. In nucleotides, the CDR3 is TGTGCCCCCGTCGGGTGGCTCCCTTTAGCCAAAAACATTCAGTACTTC.